The rows below give T cell receptor beta chains drawn from one sample of a study of beta chain features in type 1 diabetes. The table came from immunoSEQ multiplex PCR; TCRdb's copy has only in-frame clones and leaves some out. The sample has 350,000 to 450,000 clones; over 13% are singletons. Sequences were obtained from naive CD4+ T cells from blood. These receptors originate from a woman under 30 in good health. The CDR3 runs from the conserved cysteine through the conserved F or W. Each record gives: clone size, D gene, J gene, V gene, CDR3 DNA, CDR3 protein. D genes are given only for firm matches. The size entry is marked missing in some rows and otherwise reads once, few, many or a size class.

clone_size: few; d_call: .; j_call: TRBJ1-5; v_call: TRBV18; cdr3_nt: TGTGCCAGCTCACCAGGGAGGAATCAGCCCCAGCATTTT; cdr3_aa: CASSPGRNQPQHF
clone_size: few; d_call: .; j_call: TRBJ1-4; v_call: TRBV30; cdr3_nt: TGTGCCTGGAATCGGTTTAATGAAAAACTGTTTTTT; cdr3_aa: CAWNRFNEKLFF
clone_size: few; d_call: .; j_call: TRBJ2-6; v_call: TRBV28; cdr3_nt: TGTGCCAGCAGTTTCCTATTACGACCGTGGGGGACATCCTTCTCTGGGGCCAACGTCCTGACTTTC; cdr3_aa: CASSFLLRPWGTSFSGANVLTF
clone_size: few; d_call: TRBD1; j_call: TRBJ1-4; v_call: TRBV25-1; cdr3_nt: TGTGCCAGCAGTGAGCGACAGGGTTATAATGAAAAACTGTTTTTT; cdr3_aa: CASSERQGYNEKLFF
clone_size: .; d_call: .; j_call: TRBJ2-1; v_call: TRBV7-2; cdr3_nt: TGTGCCAGCAGCCTACGAGGAGACAATGAGCAGTTCTTC; cdr3_aa: CASSLRGDNEQFF
clone_size: .; d_call: .; j_call: TRBJ1-5; v_call: TRBV19; cdr3_nt: TGTGCCAGTAGTATCCGGGACACTAATCAGCCCCAGCATTTT; cdr3_aa: CASSIRDTNQPQHF
clone_size: few; d_call: TRBD2; j_call: TRBJ2-7; v_call: TRBV7-9; cdr3_nt: TGTGCCAGCGGTCTAGCGGGAGTTAAAGAGCAGTACTTC; cdr3_aa: CASGLAGVKEQYF
clone_size: .; d_call: .; j_call: TRBJ2-4; v_call: TRBV27; cdr3_nt: TGTGCCAGCAGTTCCGACTTCTTAGCCAAAAACATTCAGTACTTC; cdr3_aa: CASSSDFLAKNIQYF
clone_size: .; d_call: TRBD2; j_call: TRBJ2-3; v_call: TRBV15; cdr3_nt: TGTGCCACCAGCAGACCAAGCGGGACTACGCAGTATTTT; cdr3_aa: CATSRPSGTTQYF
clone_size: few; d_call: .; j_call: TRBJ1-2; v_call: TRBV5-1; cdr3_nt: TGCGCCAGCAGTCCCGGACACAACTATGGCTACACCTTC; cdr3_aa: CASSPGHNYGYTF
clone_size: .; d_call: TRBD1; j_call: TRBJ1-1; v_call: TRBV4-1; cdr3_nt: TGCGCCAGCAGCCAAGTTGGGACAGGTAAAACTGAAGCTTTCTTT; cdr3_aa: CASSQVGTGKTEAFF
clone_size: few; d_call: .; j_call: TRBJ2-3; v_call: TRBV4-3; cdr3_nt: TGCGCCAGCAGCCAAGAGGAGCGGAGCGCTGCCGTGACGCAGTATTTT; cdr3_aa: CASSQEERSAAVTQYF
clone_size: few; d_call: TRBD1; j_call: TRBJ2-7; v_call: TRBV27; cdr3_nt: TGTGCCAGCAGCCGGGACAGGGAGTCGTACTTC; cdr3_aa: CASSRDRESYF
clone_size: few; d_call: .; j_call: TRBJ1-2; v_call: TRBV29-1; cdr3_nt: TGCAGCGTCCTGACAGGACTCTATGGCTACACCTTC; cdr3_aa: CSVLTGLYGYTF
clone_size: .; d_call: TRBD2; j_call: TRBJ2-3; v_call: TRBV6-1; cdr3_nt: TGTGCCAGCAGTGGGGGCCTTCCGGCTAGCGGGAGAGATACGCAGTATTTT; cdr3_aa: CASSGGLPASGRDTQYF
clone_size: few; d_call: .; j_call: TRBJ2-3; v_call: TRBV5-1; cdr3_nt: TGCGCCAGCAGCTTGGCCGGGACAGATACGCAGTATTTT; cdr3_aa: CASSLAGTDTQYF
clone_size: few; d_call: TRBD1; j_call: TRBJ2-3; v_call: TRBV27; cdr3_nt: TGTGCCAGCAGTTTAATATGGGACAGGGCATATACGCAGTATTTT; cdr3_aa: CASSLIWDRAYTQYF
clone_size: few; d_call: .; j_call: TRBJ1-1; v_call: TRBV5-1; cdr3_nt: TGCGCCAGCAGCTTGCGGGGTACTGAAGCTTTCTTT; cdr3_aa: CASSLRGTEAFF
clone_size: .; d_call: .; j_call: TRBJ2-5; v_call: TRBV9; cdr3_nt: TGTGCCAGCAGCTCCCGGGAACGAGAGACCCAGTACTTC; cdr3_aa: CASSSRERETQYF
clone_size: few; d_call: .; j_call: TRBJ2-3; v_call: TRBV28; cdr3_nt: TGTGCCAGCAGTCTAGGACCTAGCGCCTTCACAGATACGCAGTATTTT; cdr3_aa: CASSLGPSAFTDTQYF
clone_size: few; d_call: .; j_call: TRBJ2-3; v_call: TRBV5-1; cdr3_nt: TGCGCCAGCAGCAAACAGGCGAGCACAGATACGCAGTATTTT; cdr3_aa: CASSKQASTDTQYF
clone_size: few; d_call: .; j_call: TRBJ2-7; v_call: TRBV29-1; cdr3_nt: TGCAGCGTTGTGGGACATCCATACGAGCAGTACTTC; cdr3_aa: CSVVGHPYEQYF
clone_size: few; d_call: .; j_call: TRBJ2-7; v_call: TRBV2; cdr3_nt: TGTGCCACTTCACTCCAGGGTCCTACCTACGAGCAGTACTTC; cdr3_aa: CATSLQGPTYEQYF
clone_size: few; d_call: TRBD1; j_call: TRBJ1-5; v_call: TRBV2; cdr3_nt: TGTGCCAGCACCAGGGGGCTAGACAATCAGCCCCAGCATTTT; cdr3_aa: CASTRGLDNQPQHF
clone_size: .; d_call: .; j_call: TRBJ2-7; v_call: TRBV30; cdr3_nt: TGTGCCGCCTCTAGTTATAGCTACGAGCAGTACTTC; cdr3_aa: CAASSYSYEQYF
clone_size: .; d_call: .; j_call: TRBJ2-3; v_call: TRBV6-4; cdr3_nt: TGTGCCAGCAGCGACACAAACACAGATACGCAGTATTTT; cdr3_aa: CASSDTNTDTQYF
clone_size: .; d_call: .; j_call: TRBJ1-4; v_call: TRBV4-3; cdr3_nt: TGCGCCAGCAGCCAAGACTTGGGGCAAGAAAAACTGTTTTTT; cdr3_aa: CASSQDLGQEKLFF
clone_size: few; d_call: .; j_call: TRBJ2-5; v_call: TRBV5-4; cdr3_nt: TGTGCCAGCAGCCTCCACACGGGGGAGACCCAGTACTTC; cdr3_aa: CASSLHTGETQYF
clone_size: .; d_call: TRBD1; j_call: TRBJ2-7; v_call: TRBV2; cdr3_nt: TGTGCCAGCAGTCGGGACAGGATCTCCGAGCAGTACTTC; cdr3_aa: CASSRDRISEQYF
clone_size: .; d_call: .; j_call: TRBJ2-3; v_call: TRBV27; cdr3_nt: TGTGCCAGCAGTTTCAGGGTCCGCACAGATACGCAGTATTTT; cdr3_aa: CASSFRVRTDTQYF
clone_size: few; d_call: TRBD2; j_call: TRBJ2-5; v_call: TRBV29-1; cdr3_nt: TGCAGCGTTGGGCTAGCGGGAGTAAAGACCCAGTACTTC; cdr3_aa: CSVGLAGVKTQYF
clone_size: .; d_call: TRBD2; j_call: TRBJ2-7; v_call: TRBV29-1; cdr3_nt: TGCAGCGTTGACTCCGGGAGGACTTCCTACGAGCAGTACTTC; cdr3_aa: CSVDSGRTSYEQYF
clone_size: few; d_call: TRBD2; j_call: TRBJ2-7; v_call: TRBV9; cdr3_nt: TGTGCCAGCAGCCTAGGGACTAGCGGGAGATACGAGCAGTACTTC; cdr3_aa: CASSLGTSGRYEQYF
clone_size: few; d_call: .; j_call: TRBJ1-5; v_call: TRBV2; cdr3_nt: TGTGCCAGCAGTGAAGTAGGACAGATTGGGCAGCCCCAGCATTTT; cdr3_aa: CASSEVGQIGQPQHF
clone_size: .; d_call: .; j_call: TRBJ2-6; v_call: TRBV19; cdr3_nt: TGTGCCAGTAGTATAGGGAGGGACTCTGGGACCAACGTCCTGACTTTC; cdr3_aa: CASSIGRDSGTNVLTF
clone_size: .; d_call: .; j_call: TRBJ1-2; v_call: TRBV30; cdr3_nt: TGTGCCTGGATCGACAGTACAATTAACTATGGCTACACCTTC; cdr3_aa: CAWIDSTINYGYTF
clone_size: .; d_call: TRBD2; j_call: TRBJ2-7; v_call: TRBV18; cdr3_nt: TGTGCCAGCTCACTAACCGGGACTAGCCCGTCCTACGAGCAGTACTTC; cdr3_aa: CASSLTGTSPSYEQYF
clone_size: .; d_call: .; j_call: TRBJ1-5; v_call: TRBV28; cdr3_nt: TGTGCCTCGTTCGACAGGAACCAGCCCCAGCATTTT; cdr3_aa: CASFDRNQPQHF
clone_size: .; d_call: TRBD1; j_call: TRBJ1-4; v_call: TRBV5-4; cdr3_nt: TGTGCCAGCAGCGCTGAGACCGTATCGGGACAGGAAAAACTGTTTTTT; cdr3_aa: CASSAETVSGQEKLFF
clone_size: .; d_call: TRBD2; j_call: TRBJ2-7; v_call: TRBV28; cdr3_nt: TGTGCCAGCAGTCCCGCCGTCCCTAGCGGGAACTACGAGCAGTACTTC; cdr3_aa: CASSPAVPSGNYEQYF
clone_size: few; d_call: TRBD1; j_call: TRBJ1-5; v_call: TRBV29-1; cdr3_nt: TGCAGCGTGGCACAGGGGGCGGATCAGCCCCAGCATTTT; cdr3_aa: CSVAQGADQPQHF
clone_size: few; d_call: TRBD2; j_call: TRBJ2-1; v_call: TRBV7-6; cdr3_nt: TGTGCCAGCAGCCTAGGGACTAGCGGGAGGGCCTATGAGCAGTTCTTC; cdr3_aa: CASSLGTSGRAYEQFF
clone_size: .; d_call: TRBD2; j_call: TRBJ2-1; v_call: TRBV11-3; cdr3_nt: TGTGCCAGCAGCTTAGATTCCCGAACTAGCGGGAGAGCTGAGCAGTTCTTC; cdr3_aa: CASSLDSRTSGRAEQFF
clone_size: few; d_call: TRBD1; j_call: TRBJ2-5; v_call: TRBV18; cdr3_nt: TGTGCCAGCTCTACGGGACAGGGCGGCGCGGAGACCCAGTACTTC; cdr3_aa: CASSTGQGGAETQYF
clone_size: few; d_call: .; j_call: TRBJ2-7; v_call: TRBV19; cdr3_nt: TGTGCCAGTAGCGGGAAAAACTACGAGCAGTACTTC; cdr3_aa: CASSGKNYEQYF
clone_size: few; d_call: TRBD2; j_call: TRBJ2-7; v_call: TRBV29-1; cdr3_nt: TGCAGCGTTGAAGGCAAGGGCGGGAGTTCCTACGAGCAGTACTTC; cdr3_aa: CSVEGKGGSSYEQYF